The 29 T cell receptor beta chains in this list originate from one sample, sequenced in a study of T cells in Graves' hyperthyroidism and ophthalmopathy. Amplification yielded TCR beta CDR3 regions, with RNA transcripts as the source. Carried out on the TCR CDR3, a first-round RT-PCR used the HTBI primer set. TCRdb passed the multiplex PCR reads through MiXCR, listing each CDR3 protein once. This table has roughly 380,000 distinct CDR3 sequences, roughly 13% appearing once. Sequences were obtained from blood. The receptors come from a woman aged 55-69 years with Graves' hyperthyroidism.

The rearrangement links TRBV27 to TRBJ2-4, with a weak D call TRBD1 (6 bases). The CDR3 sequence is 13 residues long. From germline, CDR1 is MNHEY and CDR2 SMNVEV (reference sequence). Trimming removed 4 bases at V and 9 bases at J, with 13 bases between. CDR3 loop: CASSSDTGTIQYF. In DNA form, the CDR3 reads TGTGCCAGCAGTTCCGACACAGGGACCATTCAGTACTTC.

This clonotype was seen only a few times. J is TRBJ2-2 and V is TRBV29-1; D possibly uses TRBD1 or TRBD2 (5 bases each). The CDR3 covers 13 residues. Per germline, CDR1 SQVTM and CDR2 ANQGSEA. Trimming pared 6 bases from V and 7 bases from J, leaving 15 bases between. The CDR3 bases are TGCAGCGTCGGTGAGGGGCGCTTCGGGGAGCTGTTTTTT. Its translation is CSVGEGRFGELFF.

This clonotype was recorded at least ten times. CDR3 sequence reads: CASQGWGSTEAFF. In DNA form, the CDR3 reads TGTGCCAGTCAAGGTTGGGGAAGCACTGAAGCTTTCTTT. The V gene is TRBV27, the J gene TRBJ1-1; D gene uncertain. The germline V gene encodes CDR1 MNHEY and CDR2 SMNVEV (reference sequence). V was cut by 9 bases and J by 4 bases, with 15 bases left in between. CDR3 size: 13 residues.

Only a few counts were recorded for this clonotype. The rearrangement links TRBV5-1 to TRBJ1-3; D remains ambiguous. With 4 bases removed from V and 4 bases from J, the gap between germline ends came to 15 bases. Germline values: CDR1 SGHRS, CDR2 YFSETQ. This CDR3 region has 15 residues. The CDR3 loop is CASSLTPGFGNTIYF. The CDR3 DNA is TGCGCCAGCAGCCTAACACCGGGATTCGGAAACACCATATATTTT.

This clonotype showed up many times. DNA for the CDR3: TGCAGTGCTCTGACTAGCGGGGCAGATACGCAGTATTTT. As protein: CSALTSGADTQYF. V is TRBV20-1 and J is TRBJ2-3; 11 bases are shared with TRBD2. This CDR3 is built from 13 residues. With V trimmed by 5 bases and J by 4 bases, 2 bases remained unmatched. The germline V gene encodes CDR1 DFQATT and CDR2 SNEGSKA (reference sequence).

This chain connects TRBV6-1 to TRBJ1-1; possibly TRBD1 for D (6 bases). This CDR3 region has 16 residues. The ends were cut back, 6 bases at V and 5 bases at J, with 22 bases in the middle. From germline, CDR1 is MNHNS and CDR2 SASEGT. The CDR3 DNA reads as TGTGCCAGCAGGACGGGGATGACAGGCTCGGCAACTGAAGCTTTCTTT. This encodes CASRTGMTGSATEAFF.

This clonotype was seen a few times. A much larger clone differs by one base, so this may be a read error. The chain has TRBV2 and TRBJ2-5; the match to TRBD2 covers 7 bases. CDR3 length: 13 residues. CDR1 is SNHLY, CDR2 FYNNEI, per germline. Here the CDR3 reads CASSTTSRETRYF. CDR3 in DNA: TGTGCCAGCAGTACGACTAGCAGGGAGACCCGGTACTTC.

This clonotype was picked up many times. This CDR3 is CASSRGTGGNQPQHF. CDR3 DNA: TGTGCCAGCAGCCGCGGGACAGGCGGCAATCAGCCCCAGCATTTT. The chain links TRBV6-1 to TRBJ1-5, with 8 bases fitting TRBD1. The CDR3 is 15 residues long. Trimming at V came to 6 bases and at J to 2 bases, leaving 6 bases not matched to a gene. Per the germline V gene, CDR1 is MNHNS and CDR2 is SASEGT.

This clonotype was detected many times. The chain carries TRBV20-1 and TRBJ2-1; unclear D gene. The V end was cut by 2 bases, the J end by 6 bases, with 17 bases between. The CDR3 length is 15 residues. In germline, CDR1 is DFQATT, CDR2 SNEGSKA (reference sequence). The CDR3 is CSARHIEVSGNEQFF. DNA for the CDR3: TGCAGTGCTAGACATATAGAGGTTTCTGGCAATGAGCAGTTCTTC.

This clonotype has ten or more counts. The chain carries TRBV12-3 or TRBV12-4 and TRBJ2-7, with 9 bases that match TRBD2. The CDR3 is 14 residues long. V lost 5 bases, J lost 7 bases, and 9 bases stayed unmatched. CDR3 nucleotides: TGTGCCAGCAGTAGTACTAGCGGGTGGCATGAGCAGTACTTC. Its protein is CASSSTSGWHEQYF.

The chain links TRBV9 to TRBJ1-1; D not resolved. Germline V gene data show CDR1 as SGDLS and CDR2 as YYNGEE. V dropped 1 base and J dropped 6 bases, with 10 bases sitting between them. The CDR3 covers 13 residues. The CDR3 is CASSVTSGAEAFF. CDR3 DNA sequence: TGTGCCAGCAGCGTAACCTCAGGCGCTGAAGCTTTCTTT.

Only a few counts were recorded for this clonotype. The chain employs TRBV27 and TRBJ2-7, with 8 positions matching TRBD2. Germline trimming cut 6 bases from V and 4 bases from J; bases unmatched to any gene: 11. The V gene's germline CDR1 is MNHEY and CDR2 SMNVEV (reference sequence). This CDR3 spans 15 amino acids. The CDR3 region has the DNA TGTGCCAGCAGAGAGGCGTCAGCGGGGGTATACGAGCAGTACTTC. It is translated as CASREASAGVYEQYF.

This clonotype was counted many times. V is TRBV9 and J is TRBJ2-1, with TRBD2 matching over 9 bases. Germline CDR1 reads SGDLS; CDR2 reads YYNGEE. The CDR3 totals 14 residues. V gave up 5 bases and J gave up 6 bases; unmatched junction bases: 6. The CDR3 bases are TGTGCCAGCAGTGCGGGAGGGCCGGTCAATGAGCAGTTCTTC. Amino acids: CASSAGGPVNEQFF. The whole variable domain, remainder taken from reference TRBV9 and TRBJ2-1, is DSGVTQTPKHLITATGQRVTLRCSPRSGDLSVYWYQQSLDQGLQFLIQYYNGEERAKGNILERFSAQQFPDLHSELNLSSLELGDSALYFCASSAGGPVNEQFFGPGTRLTVL.

This clonotype occurred many times. V usage is TRBV11-2 and J usage is TRBJ2-1; D is unclear. V was clipped by 0 bases and J by 0 bases, with 9 bases between them. Germline CDR1 and CDR2: SGHAT and FQNNGV. The CDR3 loop spans 16 amino acids. CDR3 in DNA: TGTGCCAGCAGCTTAGAAATCAGTAGCTCCTACAATGAGCAGTTCTTC. Amino acids: CASSLEISSSYNEQFF. The full variable domain, rest sourced from reference TRBV11-2 and TRBJ2-1, is EAGVAQSPRYKIIEKRQSVAFWCNPISGHATLYWYQQILGQGPKLLIQFQNNGVVDDSQLPKDRFSAERLKGVDSTLKIQPAKLEDSAVYLCASSLEISSSYNEQFFGPGTRLTVL.

This clonotype has a count of ten or more. The chain joins TRBV6-2 or TRBV6-3 to TRBJ2-1, with D possibly matching TRBD2 (5 bases). The CDR3 runs 17 residues. Germline assignment: CDR1 MNHEY and CDR2 SVGEGT. Trimming removed 6 bases at V and 0 bases at J, with 18 bases between. The CDR3 DNA reads as TGTGCCAGCAGCCCACAGAAGAAGCGGAGCTCCTACAATGAGCAGTTCTTC. Protein: CASSPQKKRSSYNEQFF.

V gene TRBV4-1 combines with J gene TRBJ2-7; 11 positions agree with TRBD2. After removal of 1 base from V and 2 bases from J, the junction contained 10 bases not matched to a gene. The CDR3 is made up of 18 amino acids. Germline V gene data show CDR1 as MGHRA and CDR2 as YSYEKL. The CDR3 nucleotides read TGCGCCAGCAGCCAAGTACTAAGACTAGCGGGACTTGCCTACGAGCAGTACTTC. Protein sequence: CASSQVLRLAGLAYEQYF.

This chain connects TRBV28 to TRBJ2-7, with a weak D call TRBD1 (6 bases). The V gene's germline CDR1 is MDHEN and CDR2 SYDVKM. V was shortened by 9 bases and J by 0 bases, with 15 bases between the two germline ends. The CDR3 contains 14 residues. The CDR3 region is CASTSGTYSYEQYF. The CDR3 region has the DNA TGTGCCAGTACCTCCGGGACATACTCCTACGAGCAGTACTTC. The entire variable domain, with the rest obtained from reference TRBV28 and TRBJ2-7, is as follows: DVKVTQSSRYLVKRTGEKVFLECVQDMDHENMFWYRQDPGLGLRLIYFSYDVKMKEKGDIPEGYSVSREKKERFSLILESASTNQTSMYLCASTSGTYSYEQYFGPGTRLTVT.

This clonotype was picked up a small number of times. A much larger clone sits a single nucleotide away, making a read error possible. The chain employs TRBV7-8 and TRBJ2-3; D ambiguous. Trimming shortened V by 3 bases and J by 2 bases, and 6 bases separated the two germline ends. The CDR3 is 13 amino acids. Germline V gives CDR1 SGHVS, CDR2 FQNEAQ. CDR3 loop: CASSFSVTDTQYF. CDR3 DNA: TGTGCCAGCAGCTTTTCGGTCACAGATACGCAGTATTTT.

This clonotype was recorded a few times. A clone one base away is much larger, so this may be a read error. This rearrangement joins TRBV27 to TRBJ2-2; D is unclear. This CDR3 region has 13 residues. The V end lost 2 bases, the J end lost 4 bases, and 5 bases lay between the germline ends. The germline V gene has CDR1 MNHEY and CDR2 SMNVEV (reference sequence). In DNA, the CDR3 is TGTGCCAGCAGTTTAAGGTTCACCGGGGAGCTGTTTTTT. Translation gives CASSLRFTGELFF.

This clonotype has at least ten counts. This chain links TRBV16 with TRBJ2-7; tentative D call: TRBD2 (5 bases). The CDR3 has 14 amino acids. Germline CDR1 and CDR2: KGHSY and FQNENV. V was clipped by 3 bases and J by 0 bases, with 9 bases between them. The CDR3 is CASSQVGSSYEQYF. The CDR3 region has the DNA TGTGCCAGCAGCCAGGTGGGGAGCTCCTACGAGCAGTACTTC.

This chain links TRBV28 with TRBJ2-7; D is undetermined. Per germline, CDR1 MDHEN and CDR2 SYDVKM. Trimming took off 5 bases at V and 2 bases at J, with 13 bases between the two ends. CDR3 length: 14 residues. CDR3 nucleotide sequence: TGTGCCAGCAGTGTCACGGTCCGAGCCTACGAGCAGTACTTC. Protein product: CASSVTVRAYEQYF. Together with reference TRBV28 and TRBJ2-7, the CDR3 gives the full variable domain: DVKVTQSSRYLVKRTGEKVFLECVQDMDHENMFWYRQDPGLGLRLIYFSYDVKMKEKGDIPEGYSVSREKKERFSLILESASTNQTSMYLCASSVTVRAYEQYFGPGTRLTVT.

The sample holds many counts of this clonotype. The gene calls are TRBV5-6 and TRBJ1-2; 8 nucleotides agree with TRBD1. CDR3 length: 15 residues. Germline V gene data show CDR1 as SGHDT and CDR2 as YYEEEE. V lost 4 bases, J lost 4 bases, and 9 bases stayed unmatched. CDR3: CASSLRTGLSYGYTF. The DNA of the CDR3 is TGTGCCAGCAGCCTCCGGACAGGGCTTAGCTATGGCTACACCTTC.

The V and J genes are TRBV5-1 and TRBJ2-1; 8 bases agree with TRBD1. The CDR3 has 15 residues. Germline V gives CDR1 SGHRS, CDR2 YFSETQ. With 3 bases clipped from V and 5 bases from J, the junction kept 7 bases outside the gene matches. CDR3 amino acids: CASSYGQGGNNEQFF. CDR3 DNA: TGCGCCAGCAGCTATGGACAGGGCGGGAACAATGAGCAGTTCTTC.

This clonotype appeared many times. V is TRBV12-3 or TRBV12-4 and J is TRBJ2-1; D is unclear. The V end lost 3 bases, the J end lost 5 bases, and 11 bases lay between the germline ends. This CDR3 is built from 14 residues. The CDR3 DNA reads as TGTGCCAGCAGTTTTTCGCGGAGAGACAATGAGCAGTTCTTC. This translates into CASSFSRRDNEQFF.

Note on this clonotype: No DNA is shown, since the ends of the CDR3 on it are uncertain; the CDR3 is the one TCRdb lists. The genes are TRBV7-8 and TRBJ2-1; the D call in the table, TRBD2, was not verified against the DNA. CDR1 is SGHVS and CDR2 is FQNEAQ in the germline V gene. The CDR3 extends over 22 residues, inclusive of both ends. CDR3: CASSFYICSARYLGGFRDEQFF.

This clonotype was observed at least ten times. The CDR3 loop reads CASSPGQVYEKLFF. The CDR3 nucleotides read TGTGCCAGCTCACCGGGACAGGTCTATGAAAAACTGTTTTTT. This sequence joins TRBV18 and TRBJ1-4, with 8 bases lining up with TRBD1. The CDR3 totals 14 residues. Germline-derived CDR1 and CDR2 are KGHSH and LQKENI. J lost 6 bases, V lost 3 bases, and 3 bases had no gene match.

At least ten counts were recorded for this clonotype. This rearrangement joins TRBV29-1 to TRBJ2-2; TRBD2 agrees at 9 bases. After removal of 3 bases from V and 6 bases from J, the junction contained 11 bases not matched to a gene. Germline V gene data show CDR1 as SQVTM and CDR2 as ANQGSEA. This CDR3 is 16 amino acids long. The CDR3 spells CSVDKGSGSWAGELFF. The DNA of the CDR3 is TGCAGCGTTGATAAGGGTAGCGGGAGTTGGGCCGGGGAGCTGTTTTTT.

This chain links TRBV19 with TRBJ2-1; 10 bases are a match to TRBD1. The junction had 9 bases not matched to a gene; V was cut back by 9 bases and J by 4 bases. The CDR3 contains 15 residues. From germline, CDR1 is LNHDA and CDR2 SQIVND (reference sequence). Here the CDR3 reads CASRAVDRGYNEQFF. The CDR3 DNA follows: TGTGCCAGCCGCGCCGTGGACAGGGGGTACAATGAGCAGTTCTTC. Together with reference TRBV19 and TRBJ2-1, the CDR3 gives the full variable domain: DGGITQSPKYLFRKEGQNVTLSCEQNLNHDAMYWYRQDPGQGLRLIYYSQIVNDFQKGDIAEGYSVSREKKESFPLTVTSAQKNPTAFYLCASRAVDRGYNEQFFGPGTRLTVL.

In its sample, this clonotype was seen many times. The V and J genes are TRBV24-1 and TRBJ2-5; 8 bases are shared with TRBD1. V shed 5 bases, J shed 5 bases, and the junction held 9 bases outside the gene matches. Germline V lookup: CDR1 KGHDR, CDR2 SFDVKD. This CDR3 is built from 15 residues. CDR3: CATSAQGQGGETQYF. In DNA form, the CDR3 reads TGTGCCACCAGTGCCCAAGGACAGGGCGGCGAGACCCAGTACTTC.